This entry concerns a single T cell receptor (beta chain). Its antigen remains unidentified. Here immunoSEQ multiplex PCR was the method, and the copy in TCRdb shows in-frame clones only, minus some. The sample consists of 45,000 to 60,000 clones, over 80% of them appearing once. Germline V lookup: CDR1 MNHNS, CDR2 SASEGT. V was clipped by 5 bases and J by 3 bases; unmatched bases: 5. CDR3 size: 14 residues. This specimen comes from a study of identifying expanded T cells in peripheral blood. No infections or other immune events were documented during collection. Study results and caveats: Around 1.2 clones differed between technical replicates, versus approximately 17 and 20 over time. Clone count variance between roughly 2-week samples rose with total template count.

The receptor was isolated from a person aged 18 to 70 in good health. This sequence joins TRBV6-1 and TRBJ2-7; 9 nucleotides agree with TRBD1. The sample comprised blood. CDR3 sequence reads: CASSIRDRDYEQYF. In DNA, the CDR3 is TGTGCCAGCAGTATCCGGGACAGGGACTACGAGCAGTACTTC.